Below, 22 T cell receptor beta chains from the same sample are listed, as sequenced in a study of vaccination effects on CD4 cells after COVID-19. The repertoire was sequenced with immunoSEQ multiplex PCR; TCRdb's copy has only in-frame clones and lacks some. This sample carries 30,000 to 40,000 clones, roughly four fifths of them seen once, and the ten largest clones take 5.5% to 8.5%. Their antigens remain unidentified. Following a roughly 9-day culture, CD4+ T cells were purified. The infection with SARS-CoV-2 (confirmed by PCR) occurred in this person between March and December 2020. Two doses of BNT162b2 or mRNA-1273 vaccine were administered to participants. The sequences come from CD4+ T cells from PBMCs cultured without peptide, collected after COVID-19 vaccination. The receptors here all came from a human donor who had a prior SARS-CoV-2 infection.

The CDR3 protein is CASSLVNPGTGVFF. DNA for the CDR3: TGTGCCAGCAGCTTAGTTAACCCCGGGACAGGGGTCTTCTTC. The chain combines TRBV11-2 with TRBJ2-1; 10 bases match TRBD1. Germline V gives CDR1 SGHAT, CDR2 FQNNGV. The CDR3 is 14 amino acids. Unmatched junction bases numbered 10, after V lost 1 base and J lost 16 bases. Full variable domain (remainder filled in from reference TRBV11-2 and TRBJ2-1): EAGVAQSPRYKIIEKRQSVAFWCNPISGHATLYWYQQILGQGPKLLIQFQNNGVVDDSQLPKDRFSAERLKGVDSTLKIQPAKLEDSAVYLCASSLVNPGTGVFFGPGTRLTVL.

The chain combines TRBV20-1 with TRBJ2-3; D uncertain. Germline CDR1 is DFQATT and CDR2 is SNEGSKA (reference sequence). Trimming shortened V by 6 bases and J by 4 bases, and 8 bases separated the two germline ends. The CDR3 is 11 residues long. The CDR3 reads CSALLSDTQYF. The DNA of the CDR3 is TGCAGTGCCCTGCTATCAGATACGCAGTATTTT.

The genes are TRBV4-2 and TRBJ2-3; 11 positions match TRBD1. Germline trimming cut 4 bases from V and 6 bases from J; bases unmatched to any gene: 3. This CDR3 region has 14 residues. Germline V gene data show CDR1 as LGHNA and CDR2 as YNFKEQ. In nucleotides, the CDR3 is TGTGCCAGCAGCCTCCGGGACAGGGGGGATACGCAGTATTTT. Translating gives CASSLRDRGDTQYF.

The rearrangement links TRBV5-1 to TRBJ2-5, with 7 bases that match TRBD2. The J segment lost 2 bases and the V segment lost 1 base, leaving 5 bases of the junction unmatched. Germline V gene lookup returns CDR1 SGHRS and CDR2 YFSETQ. This CDR3 spans 15 amino acids. The CDR3 is CASSLQISGQETQYF. The CDR3 DNA is TGCGCCAGCAGCTTGCAAATTAGCGGGCAAGAGACCCAGTACTTC.

The J gene is TRBJ2-1, the V gene TRBV7-2; 8 bases align to TRBD2. Trimming at V came to 5 bases and at J to 4 bases, leaving 7 bases not matched to a gene. This CDR3 has 15 residues. Germline CDR1 and CDR2: SGHTA and FQGNSA. The CDR3 loop reads CASSTPSGLYNEQFF. CDR3 sequence (DNA): TGTGCCAGCAGCACCCCTAGCGGGCTATACAATGAGCAGTTCTTC.

CDR3 in DNA: TGTGCCAGCAGCCTAGCAAAGACCCGCTCCTACAATGAGCAGTTCTTC. Its protein product is CASSLAKTRSYNEQFF. The J gene is TRBJ2-1, the V gene TRBV4-2; D not resolved. Germline V gene data show CDR1 as LGHNA and CDR2 as YNFKEQ. Deletions cut 4 bases from V and 0 bases from J, with 13 bases between. The CDR3 has 16 residues.

This clone was recorded once. The chain uses TRBV11-1 and TRBJ1-1; 9 nucleotides agree with TRBD1. V was pared by 5 bases and J by 4 bases, with 8 bases of the junction left unmatched. This CDR3 spans 15 amino acids. Germline V gene lookup returns CDR1 SGHAT and CDR2 FQDESV (reference sequence). The CDR3 DNA reads as TGTGCCAGCAGCCCCGGGGACAGGGCAGGCACTGAAGCTTTCTTT. Protein product: CASSPGDRAGTEAFF.

The V call is TRBV2, the J call TRBJ2-7; D might be TRBD1 or TRBD2, each matching 5 bases. In germline, CDR1 is SNHLY, CDR2 FYNNEI. CDR3 size: 13 residues. Trimming stripped 8 bases from V and 5 bases from J, with 16 bases between. This CDR3 reads CASLRDVHNEQYF. In nucleotides, the CDR3 is TGTGCCAGCCTTAGGGACGTTCACAACGAGCAGTACTTC.

The V gene is TRBV24-1, the J gene TRBJ2-5; TRBD2 matches 9 bases. The CDR3 has 15 amino acids. Per the germline V gene, CDR1 is KGHDR and CDR2 is SFDVKD. With V trimmed by 0 bases and J by 7 bases, 5 bases remained unmatched. CDR3 in DNA: TGTGCCACCAGTGATTTGGCTAGCGGGAAAGGGACCCAGTACTTC. As protein: CATSDLASGKGTQYF.

The chain uses TRBV5-8 and TRBJ1-4, with D possibly being TRBD1 (6 bases). Trimming stripped 3 bases from V and 5 bases from J, with 14 bases between. The germline CDR1 and CDR2 sequences are SGHTS and YDEGEE. The CDR3 spans 15 residues. The chain's CDR3 is CASSSRTAINEKLFF. The CDR3 region has the DNA TGTGCCAGCAGCTCACGGACAGCTATAAATGAAAAACTGTTTTTT.

The V and J genes are TRBV5-3 and TRBJ2-1; TRBD2 might be the D (6 bases). TRBV5-3 is an ORF for which the function is uncertain. This CDR3 has 18 residues. The V and J ends lost 5 bases and 3 bases respectively, with 24 bases between them. The DNA of the CDR3 is TGTGCCAGAAGGGGGCCTAGCGACCCAAAAAGACTCTACAATGAGCAGTTCTTC. Its protein is CARRGPSDPKRLYNEQFF.

This clone has only a few counts. This CDR3 reads CAIDGPGLAGYEQYF. The CDR3 bases are TGTGCCATCGACGGACCGGGACTAGCGGGGTACGAGCAGTACTTC. The chain combines TRBV7-9 with TRBJ2-7; 13 bases align to TRBD2. Unmatched junction bases numbered 10, after V lost 10 bases and J lost 4 bases. CDR1 and CDR2 from the germline V gene are SEHNR and FQNEAQ (reference sequence). The CDR3 is made up of 15 amino acids.

CDR3 sequence: CASSQALAGTYTGELFF. For the CDR3, the DNA is TGCGCCAGCAGCCAAGCCCTAGCGGGGACCTACACCGGGGAGCTGTTTTTT. V is TRBV4-3 and J is TRBJ2-2; TRBD2 matches at 9 bases. There are 17 residues in the CDR3. Germline CDR1 is LGHNA and CDR2 is YSLEER. The junction had 6 bases not matched to a gene; V was cut back by 1 base and J by 3 bases.

This clone was counted a few times. This chain links TRBV6-5 with TRBJ1-6, with D perhaps matching TRBD1 (5 bases). The germline V gene has CDR1 MNHEY and CDR2 SVGAGI. This CDR3 has 15 residues. Trimming took off 2 bases at V and 9 bases at J, with 14 bases between the two ends. The CDR3 loop is CASSYAGPAGSPLHF. CDR3 nucleotide sequence: TGTGCCAGCAGTTACGCGGGGCCCGCCGGTTCACCCCTCCACTTT.

This clone was seen just once. The CDR3 sequence is CASSIANTHEQFF. CDR3 in DNA: TGTGCCAGTAGTATAGCTAACACTCATGAGCAGTTCTTC. The chain recombines TRBV19 with TRBJ2-1; D gene uncertain. CDR3 size: 13 residues. Trimming pared 1 base from V and 8 bases from J, leaving 9 bases between. Germline V gene lookup returns CDR1 LNHDA and CDR2 SQIVND (reference sequence).

This clone was found a few times. The J gene is TRBJ1-3, the V gene TRBV2; D remains unclear. Germline-derived CDR1 and CDR2 are SNHLY and FYNNEI. Deletions cut 6 bases from V and 2 bases from J, with 5 bases between. CDR3 length equals 12 residues. The CDR3 sequence: CASRITGNTIYF. The CDR3 nucleotides read TGTGCCAGCAGAATAACTGGAAACACCATATATTTT.

The rearrangement uses TRBV19 and TRBJ2-6, with 10 bases that match TRBD1. The CDR3 runs to 17 residues. The V gene's germline CDR1 is LNHDA and CDR2 SQIVND (reference sequence). With 6 bases clipped from V and 0 bases from J, the junction kept 5 bases outside the gene matches. The CDR3 region has the DNA TGTGCCAGTAGCTGGGACAGGGGCAACTCTGGGGCCAACGTCCTGACTTTC. Its translation: CASSWDRGNSGANVLTF.

V usage is TRBV18 and J usage is TRBJ1-1; D is undetermined. Germline CDR1 is KGHSH and CDR2 is LQKENI. The CDR3 runs to 16 residues. V lost 3 bases and J 2 bases, leaving 16 bases between the germline ends. The CDR3 sequence is CASSPGRGRINTEAFF. The DNA of the CDR3 is TGTGCCAGCTCACCGGGTAGAGGGCGCATTAACACTGAAGCTTTCTTT.

The chain couples TRBV18 to TRBJ1-4; D not certain. CDR3 length: 16 amino acids. The V and J ends lost 4 bases and 3 bases respectively, with 15 bases between them. Germline V gene data show CDR1 as KGHSH and CDR2 as LQKENI. The CDR3 sequence is CASSLHPAMANEKLFF. Here the CDR3 DNA reads TGTGCCAGCTCACTCCATCCCGCTATGGCTAATGAAAAACTGTTTTTT.

The CDR3 sequence: CASSLSVFEEGYYTEAFF. The CDR3 bases are TGTGCCAGCAGCTTATCTGTCTTCGAGGAGGGCTACTACACTGAAGCTTTCTTT. The genes are TRBV7-2 and TRBJ1-1, with unresolved D. The CDR3 has 18 amino acids. Germline CDR1 and CDR2: SGHTA and FQGNSA. Trimming took 2 bases from V and 3 from J, leaving 22 bases between them.

This chain uses TRBV18 with TRBJ2-7; 8 bases fit TRBD2. V lost 3 bases and J lost 0; bases outside the gene matches: 1. The CDR3 contains 14 residues. Germline CDR1 and CDR2: KGHSH and LQKENI. The CDR3 DNA sequence: TGTGCCAGCTCACCTAGCGGGGACTCCTACGAGCAGTACTTC. Its protein is CASSPSGDSYEQYF.

The gene calls are TRBV2 and TRBJ1-5; 8 bases agree with TRBD1. Germline CDR1 and CDR2: SNHLY and FYNNEI. The V segment lost 5 bases and the J segment 7 bases; nucleotides outside the gene matches: 7. CDR3 length: 14 residues. The DNA for the CDR3 is TGTGCCAGCAGTCGTCGTTCAGGGGGCCAGCCCCAGCATTTT. Translation gives CASSRRSGGQPQHF. Full variable domain (missing parts from reference TRBV2 and TRBJ1-5): EPEVTQTPSHQVTQMGQEVILRCVPISNHLYFYWYRQILGQKVEFLVSFYNNEISEKSEIFDDQFSVERPDGSNFTLKIRSTKLEDSAMYFCASSRRSGGQPQHFGDGTRLSIL.